The entry that follows covers one TCR beta chain sequence. Its antigen remains unknown. Germline CDR1 is DFQATT and CDR2 is SNEGSKA (reference sequence). Deletions cut 4 bases from V and 3 bases from J, with 13 bases between. The CDR3 sequence is 13 residues long. This record comes from a study of early T cells in non-severe SARS-CoV-2 infection. Across the study: It was bulk RNA from unsorted whole blood that was sequenced, and the chains were unpaired. Study-level results: The VDJdb matching leaned toward anti-spike CD8 responses and overlooked private and CD4 specificities.

The TCR library protocol attached unique molecular identifiers to the individual cDNA molecules. A single record per CDR3 protein comes from TCRdb applying MiXCR to the 5' RACE reads. The top ten hold 20% to 25% of the sample, which has approximately 120,000 distinct CDR3 sequences, about 16% seen once. The sequence came from an adult who was a healthcare worker with PCR-confirmed SARS-CoV-2 infection or an uninfected control (not recorded which). The chain employs TRBV20-1 and TRBJ2-7; TRBD2 is a possible D gene (6 bases). The sample comprised whole blood. CDR3 in DNA: TGCAGTGCTAAGGGACTTTCGAGCTACGAGCAGTACTTC. Its translation: CSAKGLSSYEQYF.